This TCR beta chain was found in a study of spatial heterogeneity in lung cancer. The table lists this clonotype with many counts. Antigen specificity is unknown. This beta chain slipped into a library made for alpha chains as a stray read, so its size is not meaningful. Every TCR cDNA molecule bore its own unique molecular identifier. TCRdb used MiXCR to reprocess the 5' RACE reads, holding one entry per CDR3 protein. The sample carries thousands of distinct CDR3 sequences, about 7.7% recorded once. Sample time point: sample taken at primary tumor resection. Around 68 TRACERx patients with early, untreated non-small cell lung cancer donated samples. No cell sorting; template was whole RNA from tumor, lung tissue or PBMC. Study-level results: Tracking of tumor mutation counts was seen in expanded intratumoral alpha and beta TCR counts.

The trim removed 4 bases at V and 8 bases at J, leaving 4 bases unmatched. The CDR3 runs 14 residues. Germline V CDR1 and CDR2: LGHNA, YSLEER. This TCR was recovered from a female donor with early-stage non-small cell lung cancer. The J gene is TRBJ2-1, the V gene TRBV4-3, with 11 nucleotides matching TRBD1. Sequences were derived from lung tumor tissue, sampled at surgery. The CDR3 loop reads CASSLGQGAYEQFF. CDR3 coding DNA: TGCGCCAGCAGCCTTGGACAGGGGGCCTATGAGCAGTTCTTC.